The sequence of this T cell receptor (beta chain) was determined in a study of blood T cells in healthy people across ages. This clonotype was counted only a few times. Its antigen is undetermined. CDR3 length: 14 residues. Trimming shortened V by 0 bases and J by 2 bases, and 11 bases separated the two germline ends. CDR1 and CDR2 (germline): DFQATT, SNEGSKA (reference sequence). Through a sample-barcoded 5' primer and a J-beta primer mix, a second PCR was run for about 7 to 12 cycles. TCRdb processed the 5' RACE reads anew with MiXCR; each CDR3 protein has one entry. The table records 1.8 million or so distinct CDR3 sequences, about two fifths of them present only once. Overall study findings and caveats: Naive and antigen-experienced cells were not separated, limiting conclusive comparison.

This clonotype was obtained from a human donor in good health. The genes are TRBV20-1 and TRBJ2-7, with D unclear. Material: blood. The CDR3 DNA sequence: TGCAGTGCTAGAGAGTGGGCCAGAACCTACGAGCAGTACTTC. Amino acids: CSAREWARTYEQYF.